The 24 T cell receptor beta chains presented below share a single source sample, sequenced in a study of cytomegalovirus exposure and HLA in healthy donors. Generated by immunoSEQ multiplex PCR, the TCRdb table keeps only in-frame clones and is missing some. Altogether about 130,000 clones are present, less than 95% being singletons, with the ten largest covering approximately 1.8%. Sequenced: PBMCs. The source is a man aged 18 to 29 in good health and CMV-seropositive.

CDR3 in amino acids: CASSFWGAGNTIYF. In DNA, the CDR3 is TGTGCCAGCAGCTTCTGGGGAGCTGGAAACACCATATATTTT. V is TRBV5-6 and J is TRBJ1-3; no reliable D call. V gave up 2 bases and J gave up 2 bases, with 8 bases separating them. The CDR3 contains 14 residues. Germline V gene data show CDR1 as SGHDT and CDR2 as YYEEEE.

CDR3 sequence: CASSLRQVSAEQYF. As DNA, the CDR3 is TGTGCCAGCAGTTTAAGGCAGGTCTCCGCCGAGCAGTACTTC. This chain links TRBV28 with TRBJ2-7; D call uncertain. Trimming cost V 2 bases and J 6 bases, with 14 bases left between them. The germline gives CDR1 MDHEN, CDR2 SYDVKM. There are 14 residues in the CDR3.

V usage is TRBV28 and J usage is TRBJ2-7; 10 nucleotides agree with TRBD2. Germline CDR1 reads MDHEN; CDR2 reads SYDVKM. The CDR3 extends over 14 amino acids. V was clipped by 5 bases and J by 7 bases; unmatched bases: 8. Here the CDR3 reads CASSRLAGAWEQYF. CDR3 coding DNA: TGTGCCAGCAGTCGCCTAGCGGGAGCGTGGGAGCAGTACTTC.

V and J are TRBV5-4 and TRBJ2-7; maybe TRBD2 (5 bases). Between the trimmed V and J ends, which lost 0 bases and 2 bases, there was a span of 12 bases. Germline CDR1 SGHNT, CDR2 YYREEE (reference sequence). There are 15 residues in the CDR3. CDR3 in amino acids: CASSLGREGPYEQYF. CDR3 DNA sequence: TGTGCCAGCAGCTTGGGACGGGAAGGGCCCTACGAGCAGTACTTC.

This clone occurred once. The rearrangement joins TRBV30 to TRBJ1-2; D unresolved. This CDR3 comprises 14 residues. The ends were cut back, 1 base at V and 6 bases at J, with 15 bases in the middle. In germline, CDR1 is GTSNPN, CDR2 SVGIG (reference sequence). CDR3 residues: CAWSASVRRDGYTF. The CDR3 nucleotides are TGTGCCTGGAGTGCGTCTGTCAGGAGGGATGGCTACACCTTC.

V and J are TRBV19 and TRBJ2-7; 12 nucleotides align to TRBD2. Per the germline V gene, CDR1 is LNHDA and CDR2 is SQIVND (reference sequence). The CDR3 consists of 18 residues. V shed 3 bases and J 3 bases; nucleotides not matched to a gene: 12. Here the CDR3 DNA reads TGTGCCAGTAGTATCGGGCTAGCGGGAGGGCCTCAAGGCTACGAGCAGTACTTC. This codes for CASSIGLAGGPQGYEQYF.

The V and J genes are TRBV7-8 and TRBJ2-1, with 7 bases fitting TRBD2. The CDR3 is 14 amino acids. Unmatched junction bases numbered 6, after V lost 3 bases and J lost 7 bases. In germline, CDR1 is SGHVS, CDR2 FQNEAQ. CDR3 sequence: CASSFGTGGNEQFF. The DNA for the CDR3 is TGTGCCAGCAGCTTCGGGACGGGAGGAAATGAGCAGTTCTTC.

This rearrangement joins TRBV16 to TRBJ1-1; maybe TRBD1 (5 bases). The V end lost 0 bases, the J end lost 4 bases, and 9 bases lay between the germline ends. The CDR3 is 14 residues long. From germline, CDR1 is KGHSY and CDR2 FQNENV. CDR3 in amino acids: CASSQSKGPTEAFF. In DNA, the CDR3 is TGTGCCAGCAGCCAATCGAAGGGGCCCACTGAAGCTTTCTTT.

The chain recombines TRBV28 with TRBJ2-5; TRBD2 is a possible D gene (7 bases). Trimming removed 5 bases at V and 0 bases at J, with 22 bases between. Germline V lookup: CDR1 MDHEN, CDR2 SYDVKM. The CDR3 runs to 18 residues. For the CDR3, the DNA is TGTGCCAGCAGTCCACCAATAGGGGGGGATGGGTACCAAGAGACCCAGTACTTC. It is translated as CASSPPIGGDGYQETQYF.

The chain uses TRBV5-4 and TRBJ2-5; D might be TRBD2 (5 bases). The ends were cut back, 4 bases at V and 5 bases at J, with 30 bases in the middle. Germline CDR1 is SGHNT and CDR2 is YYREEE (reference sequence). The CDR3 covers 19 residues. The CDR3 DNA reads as TGTGCCAGCAGCCCGGGGATTACTAGTTGGATGGAGACGAAGGAGACCCAGTACTTC. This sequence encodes CASSPGITSWMETKETQYF.

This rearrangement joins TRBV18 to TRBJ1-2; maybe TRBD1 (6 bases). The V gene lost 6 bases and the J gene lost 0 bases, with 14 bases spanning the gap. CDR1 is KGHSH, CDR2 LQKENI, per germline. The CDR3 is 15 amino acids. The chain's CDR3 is CASSRETGPNYGYTF. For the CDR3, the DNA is TGTGCCAGCTCGAGAGAGACAGGACCTAACTATGGCTACACCTTC.

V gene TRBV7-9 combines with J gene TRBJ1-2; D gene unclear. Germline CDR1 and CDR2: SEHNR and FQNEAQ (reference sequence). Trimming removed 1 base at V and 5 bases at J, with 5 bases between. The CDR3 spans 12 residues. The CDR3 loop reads CASSLGLYGYTF. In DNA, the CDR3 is TGTGCCAGCAGCTTAGGGCTGTATGGCTACACCTTC. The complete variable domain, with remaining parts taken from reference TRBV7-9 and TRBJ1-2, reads DTGVSQNPRHKITKRGQNVTFRCDPISEHNRLYWYRQTLGQGPEFLTYFQNEAQLEKSRLLSDRFSAERPKGSFSTLEIQRTEQGDSAMYLCASSLGLYGYTFGSGTRLTVV.

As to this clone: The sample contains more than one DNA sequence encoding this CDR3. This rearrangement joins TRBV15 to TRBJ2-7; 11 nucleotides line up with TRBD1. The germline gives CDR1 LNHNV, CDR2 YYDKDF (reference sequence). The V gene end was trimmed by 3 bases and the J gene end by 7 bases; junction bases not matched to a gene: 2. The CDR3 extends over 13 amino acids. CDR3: CATSRDRGREQYF. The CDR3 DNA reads TGTGCCACCAGCAGGGACAGGGGGCGAGAGCAGTACTTC.

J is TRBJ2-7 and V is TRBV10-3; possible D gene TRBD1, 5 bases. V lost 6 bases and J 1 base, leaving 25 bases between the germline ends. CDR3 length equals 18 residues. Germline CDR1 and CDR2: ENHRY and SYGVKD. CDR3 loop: CAISPTVFNSRSSYEQYF. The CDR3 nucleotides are TGTGCCATCAGCCCGACAGTTTTCAACTCCCGCTCTTCCTACGAGCAGTACTTC.

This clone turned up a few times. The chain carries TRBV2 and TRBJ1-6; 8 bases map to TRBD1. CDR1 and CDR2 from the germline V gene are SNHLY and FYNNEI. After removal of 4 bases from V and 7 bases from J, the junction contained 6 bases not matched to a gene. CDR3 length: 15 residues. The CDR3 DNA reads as TGTGCCAGCAGTGGTTCAGGGGGCGGCAATTCACCCCTCCACTTT. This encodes CASSGSGGGNSPLHF.

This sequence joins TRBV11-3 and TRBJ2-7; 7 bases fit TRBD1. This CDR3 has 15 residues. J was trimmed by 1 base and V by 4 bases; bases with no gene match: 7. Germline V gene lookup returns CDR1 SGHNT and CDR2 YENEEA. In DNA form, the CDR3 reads TGTGCCAGCAGCTATTCCGGGACAGAGTCCTACGAGCAGTACTTC. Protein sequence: CASSYSGTESYEQYF. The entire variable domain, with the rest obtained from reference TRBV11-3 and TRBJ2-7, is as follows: EAGVVQSPRYKIIEKKQPVAFWCNPISGHNTLYWYLQNLGQGPELLIRYENEEAVDDSQLPKDRFSAERLKGVDSTLKIQPAELGDSAVYLCASSYSGTESYEQYFGPGTRLTVT.

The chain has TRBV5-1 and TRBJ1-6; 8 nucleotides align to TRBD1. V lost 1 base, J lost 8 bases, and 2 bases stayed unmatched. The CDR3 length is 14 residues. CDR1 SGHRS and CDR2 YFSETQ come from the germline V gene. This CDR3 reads CASSLRDRYSPLHF. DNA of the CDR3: TGCGCCAGCAGCTTGAGGGACAGGTATTCACCCCTCCACTTT.

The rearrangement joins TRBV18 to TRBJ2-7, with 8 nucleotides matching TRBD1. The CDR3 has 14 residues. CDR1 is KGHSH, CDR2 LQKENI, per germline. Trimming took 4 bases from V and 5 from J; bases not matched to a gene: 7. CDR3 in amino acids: CASSQTTGADEQYF. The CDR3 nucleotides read TGTGCCAGCTCACAGACGACAGGGGCGGACGAGCAGTACTTC.

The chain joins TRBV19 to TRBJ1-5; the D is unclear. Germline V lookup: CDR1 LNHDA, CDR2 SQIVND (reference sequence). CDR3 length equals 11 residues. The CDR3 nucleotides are TGTGGGGGAGGCGCGCATCAGCCCCAGCATTTT. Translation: CGGGAHQPQHF. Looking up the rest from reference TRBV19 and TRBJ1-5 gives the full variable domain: DGGITQSPKYLFRKEGQNVTLSCEQNLNHDAMYWYRQDPGQGLRLIYYSQIVNDFQKGDIAEGYSVSREKKESFPLTVTSAQKNPTAFYLCGGGAHQPQHFGDGTRLSIL.

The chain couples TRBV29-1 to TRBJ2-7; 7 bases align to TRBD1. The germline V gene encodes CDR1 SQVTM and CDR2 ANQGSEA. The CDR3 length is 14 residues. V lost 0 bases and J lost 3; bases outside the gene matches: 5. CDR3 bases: TGCAGCGTTGAAGATACCGGGACAGACTACGAGCAGTACTTC. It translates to CSVEDTGTDYEQYF.

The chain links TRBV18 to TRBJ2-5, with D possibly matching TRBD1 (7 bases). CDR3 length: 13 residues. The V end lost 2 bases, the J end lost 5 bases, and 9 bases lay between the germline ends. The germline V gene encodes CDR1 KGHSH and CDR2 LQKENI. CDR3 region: CASSPSGGETQYF. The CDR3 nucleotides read TGTGCCAGCTCACCATCAGGGGGGGAGACCCAGTACTTC.

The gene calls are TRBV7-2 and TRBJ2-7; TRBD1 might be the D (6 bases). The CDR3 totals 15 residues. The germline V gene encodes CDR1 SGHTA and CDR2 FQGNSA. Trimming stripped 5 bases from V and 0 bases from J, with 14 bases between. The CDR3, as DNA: TGTGCCAGCAGCGCACGGACAGCTATCTCCTACGAGCAGTACTTC. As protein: CASSARTAISYEQYF.

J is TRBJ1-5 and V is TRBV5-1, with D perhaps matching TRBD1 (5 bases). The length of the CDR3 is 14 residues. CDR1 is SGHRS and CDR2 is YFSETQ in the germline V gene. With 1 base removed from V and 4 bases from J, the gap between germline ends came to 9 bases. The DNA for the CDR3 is TGCGCCAGCAGCTTGTTCGGGGGAAATCAGCCCCAGCATTTT. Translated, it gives CASSLFGGNQPQHF.

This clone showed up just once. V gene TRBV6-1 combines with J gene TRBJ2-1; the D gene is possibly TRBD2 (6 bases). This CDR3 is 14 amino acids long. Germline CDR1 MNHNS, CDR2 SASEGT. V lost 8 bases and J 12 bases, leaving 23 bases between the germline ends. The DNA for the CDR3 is TGTGCCAGCTGTCGCACCGGGACTCCCTTAATGCAGTTCTTC. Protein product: CASCRTGTPLMQFF.